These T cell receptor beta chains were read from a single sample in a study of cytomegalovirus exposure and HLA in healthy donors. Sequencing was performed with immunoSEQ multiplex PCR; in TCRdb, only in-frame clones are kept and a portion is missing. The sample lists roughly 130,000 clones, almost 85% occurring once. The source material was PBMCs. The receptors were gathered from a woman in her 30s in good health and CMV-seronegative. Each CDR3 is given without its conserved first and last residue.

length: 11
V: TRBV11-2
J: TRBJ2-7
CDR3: ASSSGQSYEQY

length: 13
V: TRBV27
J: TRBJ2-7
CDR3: ASRKQTGGYYEQY

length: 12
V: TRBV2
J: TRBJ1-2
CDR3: ASSGQGANYGYT

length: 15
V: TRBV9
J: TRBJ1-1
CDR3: ASSVAALGQGVTEAF

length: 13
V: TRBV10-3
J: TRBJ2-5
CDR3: AISEATGGQETQY

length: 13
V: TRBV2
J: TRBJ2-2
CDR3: ASRGTGGNTGELF

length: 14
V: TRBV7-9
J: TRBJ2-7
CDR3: ASSLALAGTSYEQY

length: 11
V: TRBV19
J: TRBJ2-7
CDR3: ASSAGQGYEQY

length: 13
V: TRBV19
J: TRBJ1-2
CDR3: ASNPVVTVNYGYT

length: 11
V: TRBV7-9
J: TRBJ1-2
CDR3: ASSLEQIYGYT

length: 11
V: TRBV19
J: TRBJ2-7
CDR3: ASSPGHLYEQY

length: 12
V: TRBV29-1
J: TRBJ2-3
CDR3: SASGPRGTDTQY

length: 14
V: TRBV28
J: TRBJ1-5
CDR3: ASSLGFHRVAQPQH

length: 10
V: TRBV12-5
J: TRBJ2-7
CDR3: ASGRHLYEQY

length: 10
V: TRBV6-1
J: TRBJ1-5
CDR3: ASTSGNQPQH

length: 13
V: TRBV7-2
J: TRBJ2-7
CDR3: ASSPTAGGLGEQY

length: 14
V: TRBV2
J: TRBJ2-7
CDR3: ASNSESGEIFYEQY

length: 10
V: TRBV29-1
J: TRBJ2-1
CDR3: SVPVTSDEQF

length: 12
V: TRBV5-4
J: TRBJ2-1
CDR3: ASSSRGPEYEQF

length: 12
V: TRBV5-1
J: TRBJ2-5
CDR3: ASSLGQGGETQY

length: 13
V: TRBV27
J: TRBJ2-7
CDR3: ASSLLGTLTYEQY

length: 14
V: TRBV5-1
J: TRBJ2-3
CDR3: ASSSRRTGDTDTQY

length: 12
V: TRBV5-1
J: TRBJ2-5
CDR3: ASSGGVLGETQY

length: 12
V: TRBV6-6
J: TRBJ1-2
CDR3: ASSGQGTNYGYT

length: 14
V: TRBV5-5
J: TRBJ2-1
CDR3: ASSPPRESSYNEQF

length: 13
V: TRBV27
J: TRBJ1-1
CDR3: ASSFRTGKNTEAF

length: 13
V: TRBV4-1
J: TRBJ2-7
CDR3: ASSQGNSGSYEQY

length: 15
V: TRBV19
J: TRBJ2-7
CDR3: ASSIAVFTGPGREQY

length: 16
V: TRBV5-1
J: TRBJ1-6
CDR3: ASSPVTGRDSYNSPLH

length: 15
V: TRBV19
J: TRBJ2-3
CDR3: ASSKGLAGFPGDTQY

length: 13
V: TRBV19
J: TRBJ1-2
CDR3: ASFFITGGNYGYT

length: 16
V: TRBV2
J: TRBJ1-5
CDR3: ASSRTLTGANSNQPQH

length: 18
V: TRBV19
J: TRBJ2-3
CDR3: ASSASRPGQGLTGEDTQY

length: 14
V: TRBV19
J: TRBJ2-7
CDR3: ASSIHSWGRVYEQY

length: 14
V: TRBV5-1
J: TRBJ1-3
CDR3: ASSLEGTYSGNTIY

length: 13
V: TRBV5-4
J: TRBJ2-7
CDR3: ASRRGTSGPYEQY

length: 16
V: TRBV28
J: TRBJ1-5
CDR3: ASSPRTGFGYSNQPQH

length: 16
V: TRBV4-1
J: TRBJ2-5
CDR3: ASSQRQGATSTLETQY

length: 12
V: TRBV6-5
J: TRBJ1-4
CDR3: ASSNQGAREKLF

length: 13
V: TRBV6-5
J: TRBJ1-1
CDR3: ASSYLGRQGGQAF

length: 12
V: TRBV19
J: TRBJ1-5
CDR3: ASTRSGGSQPQH

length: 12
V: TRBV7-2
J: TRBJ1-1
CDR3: ASSIRQGVTEAF

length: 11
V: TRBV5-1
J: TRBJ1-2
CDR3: ASSLAGQGGYT

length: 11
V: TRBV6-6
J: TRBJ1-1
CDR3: ASTWGGGTEAF

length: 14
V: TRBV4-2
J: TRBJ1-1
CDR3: ASSQESGQRNTEAF

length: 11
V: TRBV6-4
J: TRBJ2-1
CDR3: ASSDRDYNEQF

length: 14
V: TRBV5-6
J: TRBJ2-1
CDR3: ASSLVWTGSHNEQF

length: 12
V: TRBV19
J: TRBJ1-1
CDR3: ASRPFRVNTEAF

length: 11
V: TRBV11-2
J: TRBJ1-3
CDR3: ASSFQEGNTIY

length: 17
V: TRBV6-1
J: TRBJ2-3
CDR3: ASSASGSGRRRGTDTQY

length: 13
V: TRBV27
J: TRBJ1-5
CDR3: ASSLEASPHQPQH

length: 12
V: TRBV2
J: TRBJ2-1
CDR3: ASSAGTDYNEQF

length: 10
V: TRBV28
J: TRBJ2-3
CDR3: ASRLATDTQY